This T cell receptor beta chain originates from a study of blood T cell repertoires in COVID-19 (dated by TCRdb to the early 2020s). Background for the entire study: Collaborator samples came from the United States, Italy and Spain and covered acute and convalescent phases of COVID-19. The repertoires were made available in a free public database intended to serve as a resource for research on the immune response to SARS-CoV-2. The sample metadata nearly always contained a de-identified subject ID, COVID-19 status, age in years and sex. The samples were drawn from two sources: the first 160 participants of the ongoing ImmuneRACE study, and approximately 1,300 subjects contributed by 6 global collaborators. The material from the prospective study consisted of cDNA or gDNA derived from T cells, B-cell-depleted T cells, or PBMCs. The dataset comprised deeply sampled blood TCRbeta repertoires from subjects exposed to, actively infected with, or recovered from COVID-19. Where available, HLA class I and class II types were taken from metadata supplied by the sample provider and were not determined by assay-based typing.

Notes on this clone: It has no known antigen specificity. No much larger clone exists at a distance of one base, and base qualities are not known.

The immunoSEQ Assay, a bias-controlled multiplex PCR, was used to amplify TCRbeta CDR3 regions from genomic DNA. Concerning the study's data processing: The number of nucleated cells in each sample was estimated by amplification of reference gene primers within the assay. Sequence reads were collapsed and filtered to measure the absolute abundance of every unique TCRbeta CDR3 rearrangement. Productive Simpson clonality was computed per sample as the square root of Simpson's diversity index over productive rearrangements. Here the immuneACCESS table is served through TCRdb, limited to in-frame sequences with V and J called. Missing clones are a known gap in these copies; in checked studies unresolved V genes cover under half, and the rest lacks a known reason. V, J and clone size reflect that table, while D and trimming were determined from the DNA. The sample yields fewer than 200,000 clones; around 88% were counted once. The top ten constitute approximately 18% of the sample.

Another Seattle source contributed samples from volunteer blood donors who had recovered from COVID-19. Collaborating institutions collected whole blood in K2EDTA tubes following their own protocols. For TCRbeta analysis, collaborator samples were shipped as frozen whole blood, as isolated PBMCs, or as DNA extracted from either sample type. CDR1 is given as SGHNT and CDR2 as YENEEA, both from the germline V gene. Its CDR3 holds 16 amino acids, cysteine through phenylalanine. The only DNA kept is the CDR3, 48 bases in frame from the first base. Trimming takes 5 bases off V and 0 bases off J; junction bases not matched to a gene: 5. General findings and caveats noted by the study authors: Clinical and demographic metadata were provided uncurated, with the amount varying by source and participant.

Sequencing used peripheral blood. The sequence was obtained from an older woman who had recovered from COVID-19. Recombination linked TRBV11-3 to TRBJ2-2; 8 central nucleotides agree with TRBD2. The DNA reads TGTGCCAGCAGCCGGGGGGGCGCGACGAACACCGGGGAGCTGTTTTTT. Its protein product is CASSRGGATNTGELFF. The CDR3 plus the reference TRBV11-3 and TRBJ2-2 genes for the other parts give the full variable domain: EAGVVQSPRYKIIEKKQPVAFWCNPISGHNTLYWYLQNLGQGPELLIRYENEEAVDDSQLPKDRFSAERLKGVDSTLKIQPAELGDSAVYLCASSRGGATNTGELFFGEGSRLTVL.